This paragraph reports one T cell receptor (beta chain). What it binds is not known. V was shortened by 2 bases and J by 2 bases, with 10 bases between the two germline ends. The CDR3 covers 15 residues. Germline assignment: CDR1 LGHDT and CDR2 YNNKEL (reference sequence). The repertoire was sequenced with immunoSEQ multiplex PCR; TCRdb's copy has only in-frame clones and lacks some. The repertoire holds roughly 150,000 clones, with roughly 90% as singletons. This specimen comes from a study of T cell responses to AZD1222 COVID-19 vaccine. Study results and limitations: It should be noted that donors were predominantly white British and more often female, and clonal diversity was possibly underestimated.

This chain joins TRBV3-1 (or the pseudogene TRBV3-2) and TRBJ2-1; D is uncertain. The sample consisted of peripheral blood, taken on day 0 of AZD1222 vaccination. The source of this sequence is an adult in good health. This CDR3 is CASSQNGQAYNEQFF. The CDR3 nucleotides read TGTGCCAGCAGCCAAAATGGGCAAGCCTACAATGAGCAGTTCTTC.